These T cell receptor beta chains were read from a single sample in a study of blood T cell repertoires in COVID-19. Sequencing was performed with immunoSEQ multiplex PCR; in TCRdb, only in-frame clones are kept and a portion is missing. The sample has more than 150,000 clones, 60% to 80% seen once. The sequenced material came from PBMCs or T cells enriched from blood (not recorded which). The receptors originated from a woman aged 45-65 years who had recovered from COVID-19. CDR3s include the opening cysteine and the closing phenylalanine or tryptophan. A D gene is named only where the DNA matches it firmly. Rows may omit the clone size; those that give it use once, few, many or a size class.

v_call: TRBV7-8; clone_size: few; j_call: TRBJ2-2; d_call: NA; cdr3_aa: CASSLGMRNTGELFF; cdr3_nt: TGTGCCAGCAGCTTGGGCATGAGGAACACCGGGGAGCTGTTTTTT
v_call: TRBV9; clone_size: NA; j_call: TRBJ1-4; d_call: TRBD1; cdr3_aa: CASSVSTGVDEKLFF; cdr3_nt: TGTGCCAGCAGCGTATCGACAGGGGTAGATGAAAAACTGTTTTTT
v_call: TRBV12-5; clone_size: NA; j_call: TRBJ1-2; d_call: TRBD1; cdr3_aa: CASGLAGQGYTF; cdr3_nt: TGTGCTAGTGGTTTGGCGGGACAGGGTTACACCTTC
v_call: TRBV28; clone_size: NA; j_call: TRBJ1-4; d_call: NA; cdr3_aa: CASSLGGRDEKLFF; cdr3_nt: TGTGCCAGCAGTTTGGGGGGGAGGGACGAAAAACTGTTTTTT
v_call: TRBV6-5; clone_size: NA; j_call: TRBJ2-7; d_call: TRBD1; cdr3_aa: CASNNRGYEQYF; cdr3_nt: TGTGCCAGCAACAACAGGGGATACGAGCAGTACTTC
v_call: TRBV11-3; clone_size: NA; j_call: TRBJ2-1; d_call: TRBD2; cdr3_aa: CASSTGLAGGEQFF; cdr3_nt: TGTGCCAGCAGCACTGGACTAGCGGGGGGTGAGCAGTTCTTC
v_call: TRBV18; clone_size: NA; j_call: TRBJ2-1; d_call: NA; cdr3_aa: CASSPLGPEQFF; cdr3_nt: TGTGCCAGCTCACCCCTTGGGCCTGAGCAGTTCTTC
v_call: TRBV6-1; clone_size: NA; j_call: TRBJ2-7; d_call: NA; cdr3_aa: CASREVGTRIYF; cdr3_nt: TGTGCCAGCAGGGAAGTGGGGACAAGGATTTACTTC
v_call: TRBV2; clone_size: once; j_call: TRBJ2-7; d_call: TRBD2; cdr3_aa: CASRALAGTYEQYF; cdr3_nt: TGTGCCAGCAGGGCTCTAGCGGGGACCTACGAGCAGTACTTC
v_call: TRBV19; clone_size: NA; j_call: TRBJ2-3; d_call: TRBD2; cdr3_aa: CASSPRALAGGSSSTDTQYF; cdr3_nt: TGTGCCAGTAGTCCCCGCGCGCTAGCGGGAGGATCTTCTAGCACAGATACGCAGTATTTT
v_call: TRBV24-1; clone_size: once; j_call: TRBJ1-4; d_call: TRBD1; cdr3_aa: CATSDTGTGGEKLFF; cdr3_nt: TGTGCCACCAGTGATACCGGGACAGGGGGCGAAAAACTGTTTTTT
v_call: TRBV28; clone_size: NA; j_call: TRBJ1-5; d_call: TRBD1; cdr3_aa: CASTLSGQRSNQPQHF; cdr3_nt: TGTGCCAGTACCCTCTCGGGACAGAGGAGCAATCAGCCCCAGCATTTT
v_call: TRBV7-9; clone_size: NA; j_call: TRBJ2-7; d_call: TRBD1; cdr3_aa: CASSLAPTGYEQYF; cdr3_nt: TGTGCCAGCAGCTTGGCCCCGACAGGGTATGAGCAGTACTTC
v_call: TRBV30; clone_size: NA; j_call: TRBJ1-2; d_call: TRBD1; cdr3_aa: CAWSPGTGGRGYTF; cdr3_nt: TGTGCCTGGAGCCCCGGGACAGGGGGCCGGGGCTACACCTTC
v_call: TRBV5-4; clone_size: once; j_call: TRBJ2-1; d_call: NA; cdr3_aa: CASSLGGPGQGNNEQFF; cdr3_nt: TGTGCCAGCAGCTTGGGGGGTCCGGGACAAGGGAACAATGAGCAGTTCTTC
v_call: TRBV6-2/TRBV6-3; clone_size: NA; j_call: TRBJ2-5; d_call: NA; cdr3_aa: CASSYEGGLYQETQYF; cdr3_nt: TGTGCCAGCAGTTATGAAGGAGGTTTGTACCAAGAGACCCAGTACTTC
v_call: TRBV19; clone_size: NA; j_call: TRBJ2-2; d_call: TRBD2; cdr3_aa: CASSSLPREGAGWTGELFF; cdr3_nt: TGTGCCAGTAGCTCCCTCCCGCGGGAGGGGGCGGGGTGGACCGGGGAGCTGTTTTTT
v_call: TRBV21-1; clone_size: NA; j_call: TRBJ2-5; d_call: NA; cdr3_aa: CASSKVWWLAGVRETQYF; cdr3_nt: TGTGCCAGCAGCAAAGTATGGTGGCTAGCGGGAGTTCGAGAGACCCAGTACTTC
v_call: TRBV29-1; clone_size: NA; j_call: TRBJ2-3; d_call: TRBD1; cdr3_aa: CSAGTEPLTDTQYF; cdr3_nt: TGCAGCGCCGGGACAGAGCCACTCACAGATACGCAGTATTTT
v_call: TRBV19; clone_size: few; j_call: TRBJ2-7; d_call: NA; cdr3_aa: CASSITERSYEQYF; cdr3_nt: TGTGCCAGTAGTATCACCGAGCGCTCCTACGAGCAGTACTTC
v_call: TRBV14; clone_size: NA; j_call: TRBJ1-2; d_call: NA; cdr3_aa: CASSQGQYYGYTF; cdr3_nt: TGTGCCAGCAGCCAAGGACAGTATTATGGCTACACCTTC
v_call: TRBV3-1/TRBV3-2; clone_size: NA; j_call: TRBJ2-5; d_call: TRBD2; cdr3_aa: CASSRSSGRAIETQYF; cdr3_nt: TGTGCCAGCAGCCGGTCTAGCGGGAGGGCCATAGAGACCCAGTACTTC
v_call: TRBV29-1; clone_size: NA; j_call: TRBJ2-6; d_call: NA; cdr3_aa: CSVLGGDGANVLTF; cdr3_nt: TGCAGCGTCCTAGGGGGTGATGGGGCCAACGTCCTGACTTTC
v_call: TRBV21-1; clone_size: NA; j_call: TRBJ2-3; d_call: NA; cdr3_aa: CASSPRTSRGPDTQYF; cdr3_nt: TGTGCCAGCAGCCCCAGGACTAGCCGGGGTCCAGATACGCAGTATTTT
v_call: TRBV5-1; clone_size: once; j_call: TRBJ1-4; d_call: NA; cdr3_aa: CASSLGQGREKLFF; cdr3_nt: TGCGCCAGCAGCTTGGGGCAGGGGCGGGAAAAACTGTTTTTT
v_call: TRBV7-6; clone_size: NA; j_call: TRBJ1-2; d_call: TRBD1; cdr3_aa: CASSLVAGQGASINYGYTF; cdr3_nt: TGTGCCAGCAGCTTAGTCGCAGGACAGGGGGCGTCCATTAACTATGGCTACACCTTC
v_call: TRBV5-1; clone_size: NA; j_call: TRBJ2-7; d_call: NA; cdr3_aa: CASSLAPPSSSYEQYF; cdr3_nt: TGCGCCAGCAGCTTGGCCCCACCGAGCTCATCCTACGAGCAGTACTTC
v_call: TRBV6-5; clone_size: NA; j_call: TRBJ1-1; d_call: TRBD1; cdr3_aa: CASSYGDRAEAFF; cdr3_nt: TGTGCCAGCAGTTACGGGGACAGGGCTGAAGCTTTCTTT
v_call: TRBV7-9; clone_size: NA; j_call: TRBJ1-2; d_call: NA; cdr3_aa: CASSATQGSRYGYTF; cdr3_nt: TGTGCCAGCAGCGCAACTCAGGGCTCTCGCTATGGCTACACCTTC
v_call: TRBV7-6; clone_size: few; j_call: TRBJ2-2; d_call: TRBD1; cdr3_aa: CASSRGQGAGGELFF; cdr3_nt: TGTGCCAGCAGCCGCGGACAGGGGGCTGGCGGGGAGCTGTTTTTT
v_call: TRBV4-1; clone_size: NA; j_call: TRBJ1-2; d_call: TRBD1; cdr3_aa: CASSQLPRGQNGYTF; cdr3_nt: TGCGCCAGCAGCCAACTCCCCAGGGGGCAAAATGGCTACACCTTC
v_call: TRBV7-3; clone_size: NA; j_call: TRBJ2-3; d_call: NA; cdr3_aa: CASSRLGKRDTQYF; cdr3_nt: TGTGCCAGCAGCCGTCTAGGGAAGCGGGATACGCAGTATTTT
v_call: TRBV28; clone_size: NA; j_call: TRBJ1-3; d_call: TRBD1; cdr3_aa: CASSPPGGPEGIYF; cdr3_nt: TGTGCCAGCAGTCCACCAGGGGGTCCTGAGGGCATATATTTT
v_call: TRBV5-1; clone_size: NA; j_call: TRBJ2-2; d_call: NA; cdr3_aa: CASFARATDSANTGELFF; cdr3_nt: TGCGCCAGCTTTGCCCGCGCGACAGACTCCGCGAACACCGGGGAGCTGTTTTTT
v_call: TRBV10-3; clone_size: NA; j_call: TRBJ1-1; d_call: TRBD1; cdr3_aa: CAIKRTGPMGTEAFF; cdr3_nt: TGTGCCATCAAAAGGACAGGGCCAATGGGCACTGAAGCTTTCTTT
v_call: TRBV29-1; clone_size: NA; j_call: TRBJ1-2; d_call: TRBD1; cdr3_aa: CSAMTGTNYGYTF; cdr3_nt: TGCAGCGCAATGACAGGGACTAACTATGGCTACACCTTC
v_call: TRBV27; clone_size: NA; j_call: TRBJ1-4; d_call: TRBD1; cdr3_aa: CASKRTGGYEKLFF; cdr3_nt: TGTGCCAGCAAACGGACAGGGGGTTATGAAAAACTGTTTTTT
v_call: TRBV27; clone_size: NA; j_call: TRBJ2-1; d_call: NA; cdr3_aa: CASSSEFFNEQFF; cdr3_nt: TGTGCCAGCTCTTCCGAGTTTTTCAATGAGCAGTTCTTC
v_call: TRBV21-1; clone_size: NA; j_call: TRBJ2-1; d_call: NA; cdr3_aa: CASSPREVRRANEQFF; cdr3_nt: TGTGCCAGCAGTCCCCGGGAGGTGAGGAGAGCCAATGAGCAGTTCTTC
v_call: TRBV28; clone_size: NA; j_call: TRBJ1-6; d_call: NA; cdr3_aa: CASWSEVAGNSPLHF; cdr3_nt: TGTGCCAGCTGGTCTGAGGTGGCGGGTAATTCACCCCTCCACTTT
v_call: TRBV18; clone_size: NA; j_call: TRBJ1-2; d_call: TRBD1; cdr3_aa: CASSPGQGNYGYTF; cdr3_nt: TGTGCCAGCTCCCCGGGACAGGGGAACTATGGCTACACCTTC
v_call: TRBV30; clone_size: NA; j_call: TRBJ2-5; d_call: TRBD2; cdr3_aa: CARGTSGGGETQYF; cdr3_nt: TGTGCCCGCGGGACTAGCGGAGGGGGGGAGACCCAGTACTTC
v_call: TRBV28; clone_size: NA; j_call: TRBJ2-5; d_call: NA; cdr3_aa: CASTNGLMETQYF; cdr3_nt: TGTGCCAGCACCAATGGCCTTATGGAGACCCAGTACTTC